The rows below give T cell receptor beta chains drawn from one sample of a study of cytomegalovirus exposure and HLA in healthy donors. Some clones are missing from TCRdb's copy, which holds only in-frame ones; the method was immunoSEQ multiplex PCR. The sample consists of under 150,000 clones, around four fifths of them appearing once. Source material: PBMCs. These receptor sequences come from a woman in her thirties or forties in good health and CMV-seronegative. Both conserved end residues are part of each CDR3. Each record gives: clone size, V gene, D gene, J gene, CDR3 DNA, CDR3 protein. The D gene is left open where the match is weak. Size tells how often a clone was seen (once, few, many) or the class of an expanded clone, and some rows leave it out.

-,TRBV27,-,TRBJ1-4,TGTGCCAGCAGTCCCTCAACAAACCAGGAAAAACTGTTTTTT,CASSPSTNQEKLFF
-,TRBV29-1,-,TRBJ1-2,TGCAGCGGGGGAGAATCCCACTATGGCTACACCTTC,CSGGESHYGYTF
-,TRBV28,TRBD2,TRBJ2-7,TGTGCCAGCTCCCGGGCGGGGGACTCCTACGAGCAGTACTTC,CASSRAGDSYEQYF
once,TRBV27,TRBD1,TRBJ1-6,TGTGCCAGCAGTTCCGCAAGTTCAGGACAGGGGGTCGTAAATTCACCCCTCCACTTT,CASSSASSGQGVVNSPLHF
-,TRBV6-1,-,TRBJ2-7,TGTGCCAGCAGTGCTCTCCAGGGCGGCTCCTACGAGCAGTACTTC,CASSALQGGSYEQYF
few,TRBV7-8,TRBD1,TRBJ1-5,TGTGCCAGCAGCTTAGCGGGACAGGGTAATCGGGCCCAGCATTTT,CASSLAGQGNRAQHF
-,TRBV27,TRBD1,TRBJ1-6,TGTGCCAGCAGTTCCCGGGACAGGGGGACGTCACCCCTCCACTTT,CASSSRDRGTSPLHF
-,TRBV4-1,TRBD1,TRBJ1-5,TGCGCCAGCAGCCCAGGGACAGGGTCGGGCAATCAGCCCCAGCATTTT,CASSPGTGSGNQPQHF
-,TRBV7-8,TRBD1,TRBJ1-2,TGTGCCAGCAGCATAGGGACAGGGTGGGGCTACACCTTC,CASSIGTGWGYTF
-,TRBV28,-,TRBJ2-2,TGTGCCAGCAGTTTACTAGCGTATATCACCGGGGAGCTGTTTTTT,CASSLLAYITGELFF
-,TRBV6-6,TRBD2,TRBJ2-5,TGTGCCAGCAGTTCCCCTCGGGGGGGTCCCCAAGAGACCCAGTACTTC,CASSSPRGGPQETQYF
few,TRBV9,-,TRBJ2-3,TGTGCCAGCAGCGGGGGACAGCGGGGGCCCACAGATACGCAGTATTTT,CASSGGQRGPTDTQYF
-,TRBV7-2,TRBD2,TRBJ2-1,TGTGCCAGCAGCTTATACAGGACTAGCGGGGGCCACAATGAGCAGTTCTTC,CASSLYRTSGGHNEQFF
once,TRBV18,TRBD1,TRBJ1-1,TGTGCCAGCTCACCTCCCGGGACAGAGAGGAACACTGAAGCTTTCTTT,CASSPPGTERNTEAFF
-,TRBV20-1,-,TRBJ2-5,TGCAGTGCTAGCGAAGAGACCCAGTACTTC,CSASEETQYF
few,TRBV6-1,-,TRBJ1-1,TGTGCCAGCAGTGAATTACAGGGAACAGGTCTCGAAGCTTTCTTT,CASSELQGTGLEAFF
-,TRBV18,-,TRBJ1-3,TGTGCCAGCTCACCTGACAGCAGCCCTGGAAACACCATATATTTT,CASSPDSSPGNTIYF
-,TRBV18,-,TRBJ1-1,TGTGCCAGCTCCCCAGGAAGGTCGGGGGACGCTTTCTTT,CASSPGRSGDAFF
few,TRBV28,TRBD1,TRBJ2-1,TGTGCCAGCAGTTCTGCGAGGACAGGTTACTCCTACAATGAGCAGTTCTTC,CASSSARTGYSYNEQFF
-,TRBV5-1,-,TRBJ2-7,TGCGCCAGCAGCTTGATCGGCAGGCACGAGCAGTACTTC,CASSLIGRHEQYF
-,TRBV9,TRBD1,TRBJ1-2,TGTGCCAGCAGCGTAGCTACGGACAGGGCAACCGGCTACACCTTC,CASSVATDRATGYTF
few,TRBV7-9,TRBD1,TRBJ1-1,TGTGCCAGCAGCTTGACAGGGTTGAACACTGAAGCTTTCTTT,CASSLTGLNTEAFF
-,TRBV6-4,TRBD1,TRBJ2-1,TGTGCCAGCAGCGACAAGACAGGGCTCTACAATGAGCAGTTCTTC,CASSDKTGLYNEQFF
-,TRBV5-4,-,TRBJ1-2,TGTGCCAGCAGCTCCGCCAGGGTTGATGGCTACACCTTC,CASSSARVDGYTF
once,TRBV5-1,TRBD2,TRBJ2-5,TGCGCCAGCAGCTTGTTCGGCAGACTAGCGGCTCAAGAGACCCAGTACTTC,CASSLFGRLAAQETQYF
-,TRBV7-9,-,TRBJ2-5,TGTGCCAGCAGCTTAGGGGACTCCAGGACAGAGACCCAGTACTTC,CASSLGDSRTETQYF
few,TRBV5-6,TRBD1,TRBJ1-5,TGTGCCAGCAGCTTCGGACAGGGGATGGGCAATCAGCCCCAGCATTTT,CASSFGQGMGNQPQHF
-,TRBV6-5,-,TRBJ1-1,TGTGCCAGCAGTTACTCACAGGGAAGAACTGAAGCTTTCTTT,CASSYSQGRTEAFF
-,TRBV18,-,TRBJ1-6,TGTGCCAGCTCCCAGGGCGAGGAAGGGCCCCTCCACTTT,CASSQGEEGPLHF
-,TRBV19,-,TRBJ1-4,TGTGCCAGTAGTATCAAACAGTATAATGAAAAACTGTTTTTT,CASSIKQYNEKLFF
-,TRBV5-1,-,TRBJ2-3,TGCGCCAGCAGCTTGGCGGACAGTCCTAGCACAGATACGCAGTATTTT,CASSLADSPSTDTQYF
-,TRBV7-9,TRBD2,TRBJ2-7,TGTGCCAGCACCAGAGAGCGGGGGAGCTCCTACGAGCAGTACTTC,CASTRERGSSYEQYF
few,TRBV18,TRBD1,TRBJ2-5,TGTGCCAGCTCACCATTCGCCCAGGGGGCGTCCGGCGAGACCCAGTACTTC,CASSPFAQGASGETQYF
-,TRBV6-5,TRBD1,TRBJ2-3,TGTGCCAGCAAGCAAGGACAGGGGGCAATAGATACGCAGTATTTT,CASKQGQGAIDTQYF
-,TRBV5-1,TRBD1,TRBJ1-4,TGCGCCAGCAGCGGAACTGGACAGGGAAATGAAAAACTGTTTTTT,CASSGTGQGNEKLFF
-,TRBV5-1,TRBD1,TRBJ1-1,TGCGCCAGCAGCTTGGGACCGACAGGGACAACTGAAGCTTTCTTT,CASSLGPTGTTEAFF
-,TRBV6-1,-,TRBJ2-1,TGTGCCAGCAGTGAAAGTCTAGAGTTGGATGAGCAGTTCTTC,CASSESLELDEQFF
-,TRBV7-9,-,TRBJ2-6,TGTGCCAGCAGTAAACAGGGAACGGGGGCCAACGTCCTGACTTTC,CASSKQGTGANVLTF
-,TRBV28,TRBD1,TRBJ1-1,TGTGCCAGCAGTCCAGGGGGCAGGGGGAGGACTGAAGCTTTCTTT,CASSPGGRGRTEAFF
-,TRBV12-5,TRBD1,TRBJ1-2,TGTGCTAGTGCCCAACAGGGGGGGGGAGACAACTATGGCTACACCTTC,CASAQQGGGDNYGYTF
-,TRBV10-2,-,TRBJ1-1,TGCGCCAGCACCCGGCAGGAGAACACTGAAGCTTTCTTT,CASTRQENTEAFF
-,TRBV5-1,-,TRBJ2-1,TGCGCCAGCAGCTTGGTCTACAGCCCGTACAATGAGCAGTTCTTC,CASSLVYSPYNEQFF
-,TRBV5-1,TRBD2,TRBJ2-1,TGCGCCAGCAGCGGTGCCTGGCGGGGGGGCAATGAGCAGTTCTTC,CASSGAWRGGNEQFF